This is a list of T cell receptor beta chains from one sample in a study of response to subunit inactivated influenza vaccine. TCRdb passed the RT-PCR reads through MiXCR, listing each CDR3 protein once. The sample records over 750,000 distinct CDR3 sequences, approximately 22% being singletons. The source was PBMCs from blood, collected more than 4 days after vaccination. The receptors shown here come from a man aged 50-59 years who received an inactivated influenza vaccine. CDR3s include the opening cysteine and the closing phenylalanine or tryptophan. A D gene is named only where the DNA matches it firmly. Size tells how often a clone was seen (once, few, many) or the class of an expanded clone, and some rows leave it out.

d_gene | j_gene | abundance | v_gene | CDR3nt | CDR3aa
NA | TRBJ2-7 | NA | TRBV29-1 | TGCAGCGTCCGGACAGAAAACTACGAGCAGTACTTC | CSVRTENYEQYF
NA | TRBJ2-5 | NA | TRBV7-2 | TGTGCCAGCAGCTTGTTGGGTACAGAGACCCAGTACTTC | CASSLLGTETQYF
NA | TRBJ2-1 | many | TRBV29-1 | TGCAGCGTTGAATCCGGGCTTGAGCAGTTCTTC | CSVESGLEQFF
NA | TRBJ2-5 | few | TRBV7-2 | TGTGCCAGCAGCTTAGTTCGCACCCGGGAGGAGACCCAGTACTTC | CASSLVRTREETQYF
NA | TRBJ2-3 | many | TRBV5-1 | TGTGCCAGCAGTTTCGGGGGATCCACAGATACGCAGTATTTT | CASSFGGSTDTQYF
NA | TRBJ2-5 | NA | TRBV6-5 | TGTGCCAGCAGTTACGCGCGCCTCGGGGCCCAGTACTTC | CASSYARLGAQYF
TRBD1 | TRBJ2-7 | few | TRBV25-1 | TGTGCCAGCAGTGCGACGACCGGGACAGGGACCACCTACGAGCAGTACTTC | CASSATTGTGTTYEQYF
NA | TRBJ2-7 | many | TRBV11-2 | TGTGCCAGCAGCTTGGGGGAGGACCTCGGGGGCACGACCTACGAGCAGTACTTC | CASSLGEDLGGTTYEQYF
NA | TRBJ2-6 | NA | TRBV12-3/TRBV12-4 | TGTGCCAGCAGTCGCCGGGGGGCCAACGTCCTGACTTTC | CASSRRGANVLTF
TRBD2 | TRBJ2-3 | few | TRBV9 | TGTGCCAGCAGCGCTAGCGGGACGGGCGCAGATACGCAGTATTTT | CASSASGTGADTQYF
TRBD2 | TRBJ2-3 | NA | TRBV7-2 | TGTGCCAGCAGCTTAGACAGCGGGACGGCAGATACGCAGTATTTT | CASSLDSGTADTQYF
NA | TRBJ1-6 | NA | TRBV20-1 | TGCAGTGCTAGAGAGGGGAGCTCCTATAATTCACCCCTCCACTTT | CSAREGSSYNSPLHF
NA | TRBJ1-5 | few | TRBV7-6 | TGTGCCAGCAGCAACGGTGGTCAGCCCCAGCATTTT | CASSNGGQPQHF
TRBD2 | TRBJ2-7 | NA | TRBV7-6 | TGTGCCAGCAGCTTAGAGGTAGCGGGGGGCTACGAGCAGTACTTC | CASSLEVAGGYEQYF